This T cell receptor beta chain was identified in a study of response to subunit inactivated influenza vaccine. Study-wide results and caveats: The authors suggested that every seasonal influenza vaccination recruits few new T cells.

MiXCR was run by TCRdb on the RT-PCR reads, yielding one entry per CDR3 protein. The sample contains approximately 530,000 distinct CDR3 sequences, around 7.9% of which appear only once. V lost 4 bases to trimming and J lost 8 bases; unmatched junction nucleotides: 7. The CDR3 contains 13 residues. Germline V gives CDR1 ENHRY, CDR2 SYGVKD. To note about this clonotype: No antigen is known for it.

The chain is built from TRBV10-3 and TRBJ1-1, with 7 bases identical to TRBD1. The source was PBMCs from blood, collected about 23 months after vaccination. The TCR comes from a man between 45 and 75 years old who received an inactivated influenza vaccine. The CDR3 spells CAISVLRTGEAFF. CDR3 in DNA: TGTGCCATCAGTGTGCTCAGGACAGGCGAAGCTTTCTTT.